This T cell receptor (beta chain) was obtained from a study of shared clonotypes between healthy human individuals. This clone occurred once. Its antigen is not known. Study-wide points: Sequencing of the sorted subsets was shown by rarefaction to be incomplete despite large depth. Among donors, clonotype sharing was expected to be affected by sequencing depth.

The donor cohort consisted entirely of Caucasian adults residing in Nashville, Tennessee. In the source study's methods: Filtering differed because ImmunoSEQ produced junction-only sequences that carried no quality scores. The protocol was immunoSEQ multiplex PCR, while the TCRdb copy is restricted to in-frame clones and leaves out a portion. The DNA gave D and trimming, while V, J and clone size come from that table. Of more than 2,000,000 clones in the sample, approximately 93% were seen once. Sequencing input: naive CD4+ T cells from PBMCs. As for subset: CD45RA+ positively selected. This TCR came from a man aged 18 to 30 in good health. Some clones in this sample may be carry-over from other donors' samples.

Here the CDR3 reads CATSREGHSPLHF. The CDR3 DNA follows: TGTGCCACCAGCAGAGAGGGCCATTCACCCCTCCACTTT. V and J are TRBV15 and TRBJ1-6; D not certain. There are 13 residues in the CDR3. V gave up 0 bases and J gave up 8 bases, with 5 bases separating them. Germline V gene sequence: CDR1 LNHNV, CDR2 YYDKDF (reference sequence).